This T cell receptor beta chain appears in the sequencing data of a study of T-cell reconstitution after alpha-beta-depleted transplantation in children. Germline CDR1 DFQATT, CDR2 SNEGSKA (reference sequence). V was cut by 7 bases and J by 2 bases, with 8 bases left in between. This CDR3 spans 12 amino acids. Preparing the TCRbeta library involved the use of unique molecular identifiers. TCRdb re-called the PCR reads with MiXCR, one entry per CDR3 protein. The table lists 500,000 to 600,000 distinct CDR3 sequences, 18% of them singletons. The chain joins TRBV20-1 to TRBJ2-2; no reliable D call. The sample was PBMCs from the stem cell graft donor, taken from the stem cell graft. The TCR originated in a human donor who donated a stem cell graft to a child with acute lymphoblastic leukemia. This CDR3 is CSGSPNTGELFF. The DNA for the CDR3 is TGCAGTGGGTCCCCAAACACCGGGGAGCTGTTTTTT.